This TCR beta chain was observed in a study of radiotherapy plus CTLA-4 blockade in lung cancer. General observations from the study: In blood, after radiotherapy plus ipilimumab, tumor-derived TCR clones expanded.

The CDR3 spans 15 residues. Germline V gene sequence: CDR1 MNHNS, CDR2 SASEGT. The ends were cut back, 7 bases at V and 10 bases at J, with 23 bases in the middle. Focal radiation plus CTLA-4 blockade with ipilimumab was administered to patients who had chemo-refractory metastatic non-small-cell lung cancer. Concerning this clone itself: Its antigen remains unknown.

Sequencing used immunoSEQ multiplex PCR; TCRdb keeps in-frame clones, though not all of them. The table has around 45,000 clones, 60% to 80% seen once. The input for sequencing was peripheral blood, taken from a patient treated with radiotherapy plus ipilimumab. The source of this sequence is a human donor with non-small cell lung cancer who had stable disease on radiotherapy plus ipilimumab. This chain connects TRBV6-1 to TRBJ1-5, with D possibly being TRBD1 (6 bases). The CDR3 loop reads CASKPTDSLPQPQHF. CDR3 bases: TGTGCCAGCAAACCCACGGACAGCCTCCCCCAACCCCAGCATTTT.